The 25 T cell receptor beta chains given below trace back to one sample, sequenced in a study of T cells in women clearing cervical HPV infection. This table comes from immunoSEQ multiplex PCR, and its TCRdb copy is limited to in-frame clones, with some not included. The sample's table shows fewer than 40,000 clones. Sequencing input: blood buffy coat. The source is a woman between 18 and 70 years old with a cervical HPV16 infection that either progressed to CIN3+ or cleared (not recorded which).

Regarding this clone: The observed sequence ends 3 residues before the CDR3 terminus, with the missing tail filled in from the germline J gene. The V call is TRBV6-4, the J call TRBJ1-6; D perhaps matches TRBD1 (6 bases). From germline, CDR1 is MRHNA and CDR2 SNTAGT. There are 15 residues in the CDR3. V lost 4 bases and J lost 10, with 17 bases in between. The covered CDR3 bases are TGTGCCAGCAGTGTTAACAGGGAAGGTGGATCACCC. This sequence encodes CASSVNREGGSP. The entire CDR3 protein is CASSVNREGGSPLHF.

As concerns this clone: The sequence runs out 3 residues before the end of the CDR3; the remainder is reconstructed from the germline J gene. The gene calls are TRBV19 and TRBJ1-5; 8 positions agree with TRBD1. V lost 6 bases, J lost 6 bases, and 10 bases stayed unmatched. This CDR3 comprises 15 residues. The germline CDR1 and CDR2 sequences are LNHDA and SQIVND (reference sequence). The covered CDR3 bases are TGTGCCAGTAGCCAAACAGGGGGTTGGAGTCAGCCC. Translated, it gives CASSQTGGWSQP. The complete CDR3 protein is CASSQTGGWSQPQHF.

Concerning this clone itself: The read is 3 residues too short to cover the CDR3 end, so that end is filled in from the germline J gene. This rearrangement joins TRBV7-9 to TRBJ2-4; D is perhaps TRBD2 (7 bases). This CDR3 contains 14 residues. The V gene lost 3 bases and the J gene lost 2 bases, with 8 bases spanning the gap. CDR1 is SEHNR, CDR2 FQNEAQ, per germline (reference sequence). CDR3 loop: CASSLGGPKNIQYF. CDR3 DNA, as far as it was read: TGTGCCAGCAGCTTGGGGGGGCCCAAAAACATT.

Concerning this clone itself: From the germline J gene comes the end of the CDR3, since the read stops 3 residues before it. This chain joins TRBV5-1 and TRBJ1-2; 8 bases map to TRBD1. The J segment lost 6 bases and the V segment lost 4 bases, leaving 5 bases of the junction unmatched. CDR1 SGHRS and CDR2 YFSETQ come from the germline V gene. CDR3 size: 13 residues. CDR3 loop: CASSPRGRDGYTF. CDR3 DNA, as far as it was read: TGCGCCAGCAGCCCCAGGGGGCGGGATGGC.

Comments on this clone: Sequencing ends 3 residues short of the CDR3 end; the germline J gene provides the rest. The rearrangement links TRBV2 to TRBJ1-1; D gene uncertain. This CDR3 has 10 residues. Germline V gene lookup returns CDR1 SNHLY and CDR2 FYNNEI. CDR3 amino acids: CASTPALAFF. CDR3 DNA (partial): TGTGCCAGCACGCCCGCGTTG.

For this clone: The DNA ends 3 residues before the CDR3 does, and the rest of the CDR3 is filled in from the germline J gene. V usage is TRBV10-3 and J usage is TRBJ1-1; 8 nucleotides align to TRBD1. This CDR3 region has 14 residues. Germline V lookup: CDR1 ENHRY, CDR2 SYGVKD. Losses at the gene ends were 3 bases for V and 6 bases for J; bases not matched to a gene: 6. CDR3 DNA, as far as it was read: TGTGCCATCAGTGACGGACAGGGAAGGGCTGAA. It encodes CAISDGQGRAE. The CDR3 in its entirety is CAISDGQGRAEAFF.

The part of the CDR3 DNA that was read is TGTGCCAGCAGACCGGCTGGGGGGGACTATGGC. Protein product: CASRPAGGDYG. The full-length CDR3 reads as CASRPAGGDYGYTF. This rearrangement joins TRBV5-4 to TRBJ1-2; maybe TRBD1 (5 bases). The CDR3 extends 3 residues past the end of the read, so its final part is completed from the germline J gene. V was clipped by 5 bases and J by 3 bases, with 14 bases between them. CDR3 size: 14 residues. Germline CDR1 and CDR2: SGHNT and YYREEE (reference sequence).

A note on this clone: The read falls 3 residues short of the CDR3 end, and the missing part is taken from the germline J gene. This chain joins TRBV4-1 and TRBJ1-4, with TRBD1 as a possible D gene (5 bases). The CDR3 totals 16 residues. V gave up 1 base and J gave up 8 bases, with 17 bases separating them. The germline V gene encodes CDR1 MGHRA and CDR2 YSYEKL. CDR3 DNA, as far as it was read: TGCGCCAGCAGCCAAGGAGTTGGCCAGGGTACAGAAAAA. Amino acid sequence: CASSQGVGQGTEK. The entire CDR3 protein reads CASSQGVGQGTEKLFF.

Worth noting for this clone: The observed sequence ends 3 residues before the CDR3 terminus, with the missing tail filled in from the germline J gene. Other DNA sequences in the same sample also yield this CDR3. The chain employs TRBV20-1 and TRBJ1-3; the match to TRBD1 covers 7 bases. V gave up 0 bases and J gave up 0 bases; unmatched junction bases: 8. Germline lookup yields CDR1 DFQATT and CDR2 SNEGSKA (reference sequence). The CDR3 consists of 17 residues. The CDR3 loop reads CSAREDRSLTSGNTIYF. Partial CDR3 DNA: TGCAGTGCTAGAGAGGACAGGTCCTTAACCTCTGGAAACACC.

As concerns this clone: The read terminates 3 residues ahead of where the CDR3 ends, so the germline J gene completes it. The rearrangement uses TRBV12-3 or TRBV12-4 and TRBJ1-4, with a possible D match to TRBD1 (6 bases). This CDR3 spans 17 amino acids. The V and J ends lost 3 bases and 2 bases respectively, with 16 bases between them. This chain's CDR3 is CASSFSSNRATNEKLFF. CDR3 DNA, as far as it was read: TGTGCCAGCAGTTTTTCATCCAACAGGGCCACTAATGAAAAA.

In the case of this clone: The read terminates 3 residues before the CDR3 end, so the remaining end is supplied by the germline J gene. The chain employs TRBV5-1 and TRBJ1-4; D perhaps matches TRBD1 (5 bases). From germline, CDR1 is SGHRS and CDR2 YFSETQ. The CDR3 contains 15 residues. Trimming shortened V by 0 bases and J by 5 bases, and 11 bases separated the two germline ends. CDR3 in amino acids: CASSLDSGRNEKLFF. The CDR3 DNA, read in part, is TGCGCCAGCAGCTTGGACTCAGGGCGAAATGAAAAA.

Points on this clone: The read ends 3 residues before the CDR3 terminus; that terminus is restored from the germline J gene. The J gene is TRBJ2-7, the V gene TRBV18, with 9 bases lining up with TRBD1. This CDR3 has 15 residues. The J segment lost 3 bases and the V segment lost 4 bases, leaving 7 bases of the junction unmatched. Germline V gene lookup returns CDR1 KGHSH and CDR2 LQKENI. CDR3 amino acids: CASSQDRGTNYEQYF. The CDR3 DNA, read in part, is TGTGCCAGCTCACAAGACAGGGGGACTAACTACGAG.

As for this clone: The CDR3 extends 3 residues past the end of the read, so its final part is completed from the germline J gene. The genes are TRBV6-2 or TRBV6-3 and TRBJ1-5; D is uncertain. The CDR3 has 14 residues. Trimming removed 0 bases at V and 0 bases at J, with 3 bases between. The V gene's germline CDR1 is MNHEY and CDR2 SVGEGT. CDR3 DNA, as far as it was read: TGTGCCAGCAGTTACTCCCGTAGCAATCAGCCC. This sequence encodes CASSYSRSNQP. The whole CDR3 sequence reads CASSYSRSNQPQHF.

Turning to this clone: The read gets to within 3 residues of the CDR3 end, and the germline J gene fills in the rest. This specimen includes other DNA sequences encoding the same CDR3. J is TRBJ2-7 and V is TRBV6-2 or TRBV6-3, with D maybe TRBD2 (6 bases). Germline values: CDR1 MNHEY, CDR2 SVGEGT. The CDR3 runs to 14 residues. Trimming took off 6 bases at V and 2 bases at J, with 14 bases between the two ends. The CDR3 sequence: CASRELAPPYEQYF. The DNA read from the CDR3 is TGTGCCAGCAGGGAACTAGCCCCGCCCTACGAG.

About this clone itself: The read ends 3 residues shy of where the CDR3 ends; the end is completed using the germline J gene. V is TRBV28 and J is TRBJ2-7, with TRBD1 as a possible D gene (6 bases). Germline V gene lookup returns CDR1 MDHEN and CDR2 SYDVKM. Trimming took 4 bases from V and 2 from J, leaving 15 bases between them. CDR3 length: 15 amino acids. The part of the CDR3 DNA that was read is TGTGCCAGCAGTTCGACCGGGACATCACCCTACGAG. Its protein is CASSSTGTSPYE. In full, the CDR3 is CASSSTGTSPYEQYF.

With regard to this clone: The CDR3 end lies 3 residues beyond the end of the read and is filled in from the germline J gene. The J gene is TRBJ2-7, the V gene TRBV30, with TRBD1 identical over 9 bases. Per the germline V gene, CDR1 is GTSNPN and CDR2 is SVGIG (reference sequence). The CDR3 spans 14 residues. Trimming removed 4 bases from V and 1 base from J; junction bases left unmatched: 5. The sequenced part of the CDR3 DNA is TGTGCCTGGAATCTACAGGGGGCTTCCTACGAG. Amino acids: CAWNLQGASYE. The whole CDR3 protein reads CAWNLQGASYEQYF.

The covered CDR3 bases are TGTGCCAGCAGTTACACGGGCGGGGGGGGCTACAATGAG. Its protein is CASSYTGGGGYNE. The complete CDR3 protein is CASSYTGGGGYNEQFF. The V gene is TRBV6-2 or TRBV6-3, the J gene TRBJ2-1; 9 bases match TRBD2. The CDR3 goes on 3 residues after the read ends, and that part is filled in from the germline J gene. The CDR3 extends over 16 amino acids. In germline, CDR1 is MNHEY, CDR2 SVGEGT. V lost 2 bases to trimming and J lost 3 bases; unmatched junction nucleotides: 5.

Remarks on this clone: Sequencing ends 3 residues short of the CDR3 end; the germline J gene provides the rest. This sequence joins TRBV5-4 and TRBJ2-7, with D hard to call. The CDR3 covers 13 residues. V shed 1 base and J shed 1 base, with 6 bases lying between them. Germline lookup yields CDR1 SGHNT and CDR2 YYREEE (reference sequence). CDR3 protein: CASSLKGSYEQYF. The covered CDR3 bases are TGTGCCAGCAGCTTGAAGGGTTCCTACGAG.

A word on this clone: Coverage ceases 3 residues before the CDR3 finishes, and the germline J gene fills in the end. The chain employs TRBV7-9 and TRBJ1-2; D not resolved. The germline V gene has CDR1 SEHNR and CDR2 FQNEAQ (reference sequence). Deletions cut 1 base from V and 4 bases from J, with 7 bases between. There are 13 residues in the CDR3. This CDR3 reads CASSLEASYGYTF. Partial CDR3 DNA: TGTGCCAGCAGCTTAGAAGCAAGCTATGGC.

Concerning this clone: The DNA ends 3 residues before the CDR3 does, and the rest of the CDR3 is filled in from the germline J gene. V and J are TRBV7-2 and TRBJ1-1; no clear D gene. Per germline, CDR1 SGHTA and CDR2 FQGNSA. This CDR3 region has 15 residues. CDR3 sequence: CASSFNTGPYSGAFF. Partial CDR3 DNA: TGTGCCAGCAGCTTTAACACCGGGCCGTATAGCGGA.

The chain's CDR3 is CAWSPPAVGGNEQFF. Incomplete CDR3 DNA: TGTGCCTGGAGCCCTCCCGCTGTGGGGGGCAATGAG. This sequence joins TRBV30 and TRBJ2-1; D possibly corresponds to TRBD2 (6 bases). The read is 3 residues too short to cover the CDR3 end, so that end is filled in from the germline J gene. The CDR3 runs 15 residues. V shed 3 bases and J shed 6 bases, with 18 bases lying between them. The V gene's germline CDR1 is GTSNPN and CDR2 SVGIG (reference sequence).

As regards this clone: The read finishes 3 residues shy of the CDR3 end, and the germline J gene is used to complete it. This chain joins TRBV28 and TRBJ2-3; 7 bases are shared with TRBD2. Per the germline V gene, CDR1 is MDHEN and CDR2 is SYDVKM. Trimming removed 3 bases from V and 5 bases from J; junction bases left unmatched: 5. The length of the CDR3 is 14 residues. CDR3 sequence: CASSFGGSRDTQYF. CDR3 DNA, as far as it was read: TGTGCCAGCAGTTTCGGCGGGAGTCGAGATACG.

A word on this clone: The CDR3 end falls 3 residues outside the read, so it is completed with the germline J gene. The chain has TRBV23-1 and TRBJ1-6; 10 nucleotides agree with TRBD1. TRBV23-1 is an open reading frame, and its role is uncertain. The CDR3 has 15 amino acids. V shed 4 bases, J shed 10 bases, and the junction held 7 bases outside the gene matches. The CDR3 is CASSPTGTGESPLHF. The DNA read from the CDR3 is TGCGCCAGCAGTCCCACCGGGACAGGGGAATCACCC.

Concerning this clone: The CDR3 end lies 3 residues beyond the end of the read and is filled in from the germline J gene. The genes are TRBV20-1 and TRBJ2-5; 12 bases fit TRBD2. Germline CDR1 is DFQATT and CDR2 is SNEGSKA (reference sequence). The CDR3 sequence is 15 residues long. Trimming at V came to 6 bases and at J to 5 bases, leaving 10 bases not matched to a gene. The sequenced part of the CDR3 DNA is TGCAGTGCCCGCAGACTAGCGGGAGAGGTGGAGACC. Protein: CSARRLAGEVET. The CDR3 as a whole reads CSARRLAGEVETQYF.

Notes on this clone: The observed sequence ends 3 residues before the CDR3 terminus, with the missing tail filled in from the germline J gene. V gene TRBV7-8 combines with J gene TRBJ1-5; 8 nucleotides align to TRBD1. V dropped 3 bases and J dropped 6; count of bases not matched to a gene: 7. Germline V gene data show CDR1 as SGHVS and CDR2 as FQNEAQ. This CDR3 is 15 amino acids long. The CDR3 sequence: CASSFLQGEVQPQHF. The CDR3 DNA, read in part, is TGTGCCAGCAGCTTCCTACAGGGGGAAGTTCAGCCC.